This TCR beta chain was obtained from a study of shared clonotypes between healthy human individuals. Study-level findings and limits: Large depth notwithstanding, sorted-subset sequencing proved incomplete by rarefaction. Several donors held around 5% of naive CD4 clonotypes in common.

Trimming left V 5 bases short and J 7 bases short, with 19 bases between. CDR1 and CDR2 (germline): SGHTS, YDEGEE. The CDR3 has 15 amino acids. Naive CD8 populations comprised CD45RO-negative cells positively selected for CCR7, excluding terminally differentiated effector memory CD45RA+ cells. Notes on this clone: Its antigen is currently unknown.

TCRdb's table, derived via immunoSEQ multiplex PCR, lists solely in-frame clones and lacks some. The sample consists of around 2,000,000 clones, about 95% of them appearing once. The receptor was isolated from a man aged 18-30 years in good health. The sample taken for sequencing was naive CD8+ T cells sorted from blood. The rearrangement links TRBV5-8 to TRBJ1-5; maybe TRBD1 (6 bases). The CDR3 loop reads CASRPGSGDRQPQHF. The CDR3 DNA reads as TGTGCCAGCAGACCGGGATCAGGGGACCGACAGCCCCAGCATTTT.